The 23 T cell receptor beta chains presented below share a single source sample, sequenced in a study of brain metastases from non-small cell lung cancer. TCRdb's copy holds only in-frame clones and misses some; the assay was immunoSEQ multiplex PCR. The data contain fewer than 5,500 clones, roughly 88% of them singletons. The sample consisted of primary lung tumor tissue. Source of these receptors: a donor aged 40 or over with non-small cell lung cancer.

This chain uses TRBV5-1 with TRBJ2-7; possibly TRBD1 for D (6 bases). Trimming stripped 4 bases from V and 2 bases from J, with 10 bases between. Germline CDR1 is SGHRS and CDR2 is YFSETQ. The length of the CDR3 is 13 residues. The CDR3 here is CASSVQGTYEQYF. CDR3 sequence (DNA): TGCGCCAGCAGCGTACAGGGAACCTACGAGCAGTACTTC.

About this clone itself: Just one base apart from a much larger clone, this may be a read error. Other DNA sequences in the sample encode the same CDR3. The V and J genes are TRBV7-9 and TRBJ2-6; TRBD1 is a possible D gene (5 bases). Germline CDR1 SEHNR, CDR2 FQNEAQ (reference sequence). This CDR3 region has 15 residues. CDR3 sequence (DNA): TGTGCCAGCAGCTTAGGGGGCTCTGGGGCCAATGTCCTGACTTTC. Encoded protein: CASSLGGSGANVLTF.

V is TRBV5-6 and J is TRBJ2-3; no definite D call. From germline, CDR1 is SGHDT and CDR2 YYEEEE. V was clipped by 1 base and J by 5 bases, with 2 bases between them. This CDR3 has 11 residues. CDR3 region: CASSLQDTQYF. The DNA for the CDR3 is TGTGCCAGCAGCTTGCAAGATACGCAGTATTTT.

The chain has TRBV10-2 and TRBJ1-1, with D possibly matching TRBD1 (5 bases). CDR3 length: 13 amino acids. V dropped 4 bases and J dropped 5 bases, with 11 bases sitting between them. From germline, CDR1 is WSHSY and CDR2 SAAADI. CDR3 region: CASSVPGETEAFF. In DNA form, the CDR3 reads TGCGCCAGCAGTGTTCCGGGGGAGACTGAAGCTTTCTTT.

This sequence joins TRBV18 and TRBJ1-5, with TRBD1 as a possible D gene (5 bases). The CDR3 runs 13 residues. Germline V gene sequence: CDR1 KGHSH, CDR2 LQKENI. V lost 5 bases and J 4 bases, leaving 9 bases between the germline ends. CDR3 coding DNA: TGTGCCAGCTCAGAAGGGGCTAATCAGCCCCAGCATTTT. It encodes CASSEGANQPQHF.

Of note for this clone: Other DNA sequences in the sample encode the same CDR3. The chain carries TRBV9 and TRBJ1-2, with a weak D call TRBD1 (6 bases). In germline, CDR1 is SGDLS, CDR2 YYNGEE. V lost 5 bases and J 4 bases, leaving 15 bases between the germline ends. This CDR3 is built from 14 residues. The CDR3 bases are TGTGCCAGCAGAAACCCGGGGGCAGGCTATGGCTACACCTTC. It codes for CASRNPGAGYGYTF.

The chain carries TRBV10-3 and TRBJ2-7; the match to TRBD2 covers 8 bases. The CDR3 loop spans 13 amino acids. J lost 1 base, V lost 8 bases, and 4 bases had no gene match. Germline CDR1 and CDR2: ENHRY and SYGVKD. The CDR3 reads CAIGTGGSYEQYF. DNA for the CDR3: TGTGCCATCGGGACGGGAGGGTCCTACGAGCAGTACTTC.

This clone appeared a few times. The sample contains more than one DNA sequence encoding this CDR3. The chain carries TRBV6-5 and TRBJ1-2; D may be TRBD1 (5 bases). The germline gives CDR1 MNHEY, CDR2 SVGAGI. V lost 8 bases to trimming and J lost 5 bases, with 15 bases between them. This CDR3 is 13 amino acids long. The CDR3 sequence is CASLKGVGYGYTF. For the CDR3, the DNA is TGTGCCAGCCTAAAAGGGGTGGGGTATGGCTACACCTTC.

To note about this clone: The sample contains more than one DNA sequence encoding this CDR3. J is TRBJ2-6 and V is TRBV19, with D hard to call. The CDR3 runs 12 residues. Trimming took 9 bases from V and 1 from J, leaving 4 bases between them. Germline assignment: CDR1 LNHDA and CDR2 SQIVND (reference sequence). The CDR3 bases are TGTGCCAGCCGATCTGGGGCCAACGTCCTGACTTTC. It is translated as CASRSGANVLTF.

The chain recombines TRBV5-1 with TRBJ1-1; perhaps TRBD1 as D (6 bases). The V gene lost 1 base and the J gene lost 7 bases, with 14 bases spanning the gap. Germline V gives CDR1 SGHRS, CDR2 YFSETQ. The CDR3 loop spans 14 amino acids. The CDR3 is CASSLSVKQGEAFF. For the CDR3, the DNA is TGCGCCAGCAGCTTGTCGGTCAAACAGGGTGAAGCTTTCTTT.

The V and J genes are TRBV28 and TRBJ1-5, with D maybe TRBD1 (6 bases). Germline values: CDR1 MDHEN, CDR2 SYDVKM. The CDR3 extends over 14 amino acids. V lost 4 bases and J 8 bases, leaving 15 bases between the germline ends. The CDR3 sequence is CASSSYRRGEPQHF. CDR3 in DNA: TGTGCCAGCAGTTCCTACAGGAGGGGGGAGCCCCAGCATTTT.

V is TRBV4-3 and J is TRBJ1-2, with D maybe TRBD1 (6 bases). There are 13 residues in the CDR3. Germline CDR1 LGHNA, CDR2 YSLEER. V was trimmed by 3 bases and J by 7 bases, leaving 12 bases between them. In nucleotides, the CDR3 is TGCGCCAGCAGCCAGACAGAGGGGGGTGGCTACACCTTC. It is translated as CASSQTEGGGYTF.

The chain's CDR3 is CASSLMTGFEAFF. The DNA for the CDR3 is TGTGCCAGCAGCTTGATGACAGGATTCGAAGCTTTCTTT. The chain uses TRBV5-4 and TRBJ1-1; D is perhaps TRBD1 (6 bases). The CDR3 runs 13 residues. CDR1 and CDR2 from the germline V gene are SGHNT and YYREEE (reference sequence). Trimming took 1 base from V and 8 from J, leaving 12 bases between them.

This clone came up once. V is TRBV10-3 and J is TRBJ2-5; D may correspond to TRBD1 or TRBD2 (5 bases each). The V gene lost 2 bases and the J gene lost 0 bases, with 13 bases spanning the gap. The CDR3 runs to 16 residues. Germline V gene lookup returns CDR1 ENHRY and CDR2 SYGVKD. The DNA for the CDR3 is TGTGCCATCAGTGAGCCCGAACCGGGACACCAAGAGACCCAGTACTTC. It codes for CAISEPEPGHQETQYF.

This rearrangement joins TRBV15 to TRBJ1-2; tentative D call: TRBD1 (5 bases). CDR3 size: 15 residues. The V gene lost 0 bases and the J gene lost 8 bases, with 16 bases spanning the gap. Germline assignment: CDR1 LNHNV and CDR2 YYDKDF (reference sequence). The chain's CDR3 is CATSRDWGKRGGYTF. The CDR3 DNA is TGTGCCACCAGCAGAGATTGGGGGAAGAGGGGCGGCTACACCTTC.

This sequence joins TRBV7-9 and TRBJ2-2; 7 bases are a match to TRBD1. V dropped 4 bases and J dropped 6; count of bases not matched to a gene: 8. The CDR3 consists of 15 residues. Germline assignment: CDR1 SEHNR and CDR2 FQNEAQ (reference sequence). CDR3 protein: CASSWGTVVSGELFF. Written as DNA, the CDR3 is TGTGCCAGCAGCTGGGGGACAGTGGTGTCCGGGGAGCTGTTTTTT.

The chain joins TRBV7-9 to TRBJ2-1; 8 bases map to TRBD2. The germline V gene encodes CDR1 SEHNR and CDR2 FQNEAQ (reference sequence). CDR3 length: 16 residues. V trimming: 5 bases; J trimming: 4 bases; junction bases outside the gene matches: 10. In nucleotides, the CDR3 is TGTGCCAGCAGCGCCGGGAGGGCTAGCGGATACAATGAGCAGTTCTTC. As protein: CASSAGRASGYNEQFF.

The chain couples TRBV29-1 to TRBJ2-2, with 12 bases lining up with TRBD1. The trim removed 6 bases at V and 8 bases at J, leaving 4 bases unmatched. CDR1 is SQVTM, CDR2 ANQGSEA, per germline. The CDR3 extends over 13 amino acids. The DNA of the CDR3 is TGCAGCGTGGGACAGGGGGCGAAAGGGGAGCTGTTTTTT. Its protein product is CSVGQGAKGELFF.

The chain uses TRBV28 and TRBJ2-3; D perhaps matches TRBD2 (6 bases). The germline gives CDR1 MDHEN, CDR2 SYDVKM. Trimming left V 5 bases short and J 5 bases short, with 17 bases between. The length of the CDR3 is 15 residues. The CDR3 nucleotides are TGTGCCAGCAGTGCCGGGGAGGCCTCCGGAGATACGCAGTATTTT. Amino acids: CASSAGEASGDTQYF.

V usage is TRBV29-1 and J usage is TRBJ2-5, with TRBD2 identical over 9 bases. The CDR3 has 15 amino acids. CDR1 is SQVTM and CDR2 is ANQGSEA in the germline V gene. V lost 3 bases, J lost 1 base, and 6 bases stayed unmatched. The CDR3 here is CSVEVTSGLQETQYF. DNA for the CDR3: TGCAGCGTTGAGGTGACTAGCGGACTCCAAGAGACCCAGTACTTC.

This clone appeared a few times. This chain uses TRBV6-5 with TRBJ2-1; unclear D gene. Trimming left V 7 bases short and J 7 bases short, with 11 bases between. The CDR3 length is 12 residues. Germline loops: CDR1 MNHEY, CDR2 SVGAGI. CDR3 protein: CASTSGTNEQFF. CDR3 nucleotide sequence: TGTGCCAGCACCTCAGGTACGAATGAGCAGTTCTTC.

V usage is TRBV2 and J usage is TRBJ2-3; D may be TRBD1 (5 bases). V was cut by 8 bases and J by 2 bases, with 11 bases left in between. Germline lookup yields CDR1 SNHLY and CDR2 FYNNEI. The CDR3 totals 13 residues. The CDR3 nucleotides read TGTGCCAGCGTCAGGGATGCCACAGATACGCAGTATTTT. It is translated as CASVRDATDTQYF.

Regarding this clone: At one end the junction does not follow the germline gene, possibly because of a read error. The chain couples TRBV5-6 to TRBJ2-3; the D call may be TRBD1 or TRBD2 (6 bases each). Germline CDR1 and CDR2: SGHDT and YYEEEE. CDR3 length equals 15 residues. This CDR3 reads CASSLVGGPTDMQYF. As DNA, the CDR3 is TGTGCCAGCAGCTTGGTTGGGGGGCCGACAGATATGCAGTATTTT.